Shown below are 28 T cell receptor beta chains from a single sample sequenced in a study of quantifying T cell responses using KT2 cells. Study summary: Reverse transcription used primers in the TCR alpha and beta constant regions.

The cDNA 3' end received a ligated oligonucleotide with a UMI. An equimolar mix of RC1.1 and RC1.2 primed the beta chain across TRBC1 and TRBC2. TCRdb reanalysed the UMI-ligation and nested PCR reads using MiXCR and keeps one entry per CDR3 protein. In the table there are some 48,000 distinct CDR3 sequences, around a tenth of which are singletons. The sequenced sample was PBMCs spiked with cells of the T cell clone KT2. The receptors stem from a human donor.

This clonotype was detected a few times. This sequence joins TRBV20-1 and TRBJ2-5, with TRBD1 as a possible D gene (5 bases). V dropped 2 bases and J dropped 5 bases, with 18 bases sitting between them. Germline V gene lookup returns CDR1 DFQATT and CDR2 SNEGSKA (reference sequence). The CDR3 is 15 amino acids. The CDR3 here is CSARYNSRAGETQYF. The CDR3 DNA reads as TGCAGTGCTAGATACAATTCCAGGGCCGGGGAGACCCAGTACTTC.

This clonotype was found a few times. This sequence joins TRBV7-3 and TRBJ2-3; perhaps D is TRBD1 or TRBD2 (5 bases each). The CDR3 is made up of 14 amino acids. The germline V gene has CDR1 SGHTA and CDR2 FQGTGA. The germline V and J ends were trimmed by 5 bases and 4 bases, with 13 bases remaining between them. DNA of the CDR3: TGTGCCAGCAGCGTTCGACAGAGGGCAGATACGCAGTATTTT. Amino acids: CASSVRQRADTQYF. Looking up the rest from reference TRBV7-3 and TRBJ2-3 gives the full variable domain: GAGVSQTPSNKVTEKGKYVELRCDPISGHTALYWYRQSLGQGPEFLIYFQGTGAADDSGLPNDRFFAVRPEGSVSTLKIQRTERGDSAVYLCASSVRQRADTQYFGPGTRLTVL.

This clonotype has at least ten counts. The J gene is TRBJ2-3, the V gene TRBV7-9; 12 nucleotides line up with TRBD2. V dropped 5 bases and J dropped 5; count of bases not matched to a gene: 8. CDR3 length: 16 residues. Germline assignment: CDR1 SEHNR and CDR2 FQNEAQ (reference sequence). The CDR3 sequence: CASSPRLAGVEDTQYF. In DNA form, the CDR3 reads TGTGCCAGCAGCCCACGACTAGCGGGAGTCGAAGATACGCAGTATTTT.

CDR3 region: CASSLGDWGNEKLFF. CDR3 nucleotides: TGTGCCAGCAGCTTAGGGGACTGGGGGAATGAAAAACTGTTTTTT. The gene calls are TRBV7-9 and TRBJ1-4; the D gene is possibly TRBD1 (5 bases). The germline CDR1 and CDR2 sequences are SEHNR and FQNEAQ (reference sequence). The CDR3 extends over 15 amino acids. V was cut by 1 base and J by 5 bases, with 11 bases left in between. The variable domain in full, completed from reference TRBV7-9 and TRBJ1-4, reads DTGVSQNPRHKITKRGQNVTFRCDPISEHNRLYWYRQTLGQGPEFLTYFQNEAQLEKSRLLSDRFSAERPKGSFSTLEIQRTEQGDSAMYLCASSLGDWGNEKLFFGSGTQLSVL.

This chain connects TRBV2 to TRBJ2-1, with 7 bases aligning to TRBD2. V gave up 8 bases and J gave up 7 bases; unmatched junction bases: 17. CDR1 SNHLY and CDR2 FYNNEI come from the germline V gene. CDR3 length: 16 residues. The CDR3 nucleotides read TGTGCCAGCCCCGGGACTAATGAAAAAAATGCGAATGAGCAGTTCTTC. Its translation is CASPGTNEKNANEQFF.

There are a few counts of this clonotype. V and J are TRBV10-3 and TRBJ2-7, with 7 bases that match TRBD2. The length of the CDR3 is 14 residues. V gave up 3 bases and J gave up 5 bases; unmatched junction bases: 7. Germline V gives CDR1 ENHRY, CDR2 SYGVKD. Here the CDR3 DNA reads TGTGCCATCAGTGAAAGGACTAGGAGCGACGAGCAGTACTTC. Translating gives CAISERTRSDEQYF.

CDR3 loop: CASRPLAKNIQYF. CDR3 DNA sequence: TGCGCCAGCAGACCCCTAGCCAAAAACATTCAGTACTTC. The gene calls are TRBV5-1 and TRBJ2-4; D uncertain. V was clipped by 5 bases and J by 0 bases, with 6 bases between them. CDR3 length equals 13 residues. Germline CDR1 reads SGHRS; CDR2 reads YFSETQ.

The chain combines TRBV7-9 with TRBJ2-5, with D possibly matching TRBD2 (7 bases). The CDR3 contains 15 residues. The V gene's germline CDR1 is SEHNR and CDR2 FQNEAQ (reference sequence). V lost 7 bases, J lost 2 bases, and 17 bases lay in between. CDR3 residues: CASTRRGGQQETQYF. The CDR3 nucleotides are TGTGCCAGCACCCGAAGGGGGGGGCAACAAGAGACCCAGTACTTC.

V usage is TRBV5-1 and J usage is TRBJ2-6; D is possibly TRBD2 (7 bases). The CDR3 length is 17 residues. Germline CDR1 reads SGHRS; CDR2 reads YFSETQ. With 4 bases removed from V and 0 bases from J, the gap between germline ends came to 14 bases. CDR3 sequence reads: CASSVRGGISGANVLTF. CDR3 bases: TGCGCCAGCAGCGTGAGGGGGGGTATCTCTGGGGCCAACGTCCTGACTTTC.

The chain employs TRBV7-3 and TRBJ2-1, with 10 bases fitting TRBD1. J was trimmed by 6 bases and V by 4 bases; bases with no gene match: 3. Germline lookup yields CDR1 SGHTA and CDR2 FQGTGA. The CDR3 loop spans 14 amino acids. This chain's CDR3 is CASSSGTGVNEQFF. For the CDR3, the DNA is TGTGCCAGCAGCTCCGGGACAGGGGTCAATGAGCAGTTCTTC.

The chain employs TRBV6-5 and TRBJ1-3; the match to TRBD1 covers 7 bases. The CDR3 has 14 amino acids. Germline V gives CDR1 MNHEY, CDR2 SVGAGI. J was trimmed by 3 bases and V by 2 bases; bases with no gene match: 1. CDR3 DNA: TGTGCCAGCAGTTACCGGGACAGTGGAAACACCATATATTTT. This translates into CASSYRDSGNTIYF.

The rearrangement joins TRBV2 to TRBJ1-3; tentatively, D is TRBD1 (5 bases). Germline values: CDR1 SNHLY, CDR2 FYNNEI. V gave up 2 bases and J gave up 5 bases, with 16 bases separating them. The CDR3 covers 16 residues. The CDR3 bases are TGTGCCAGCAGTGAACGTCAGGGATTCGTGCGAAACACCATATATTTT. Its translation is CASSERQGFVRNTIYF.

This clonotype has only a few counts. V gene TRBV20-1 combines with J gene TRBJ1-4, with 7 bases lining up with TRBD1. The junction had 6 bases not matched to a gene; V was cut back by 5 bases and J by 6 bases. Germline CDR1 reads DFQATT; CDR2 reads SNEGSKA (reference sequence). The CDR3 loop spans 13 amino acids. The CDR3 is CSARTGGYEKLFF. DNA for the CDR3: TGCAGTGCTCGGACAGGTGGTTATGAAAAACTGTTTTTT.

J is TRBJ1-2 and V is TRBV6-5; 9 nucleotides match TRBD1. CDR1 and CDR2 (germline): MNHEY, SVGAGI. The length of the CDR3 is 14 residues. V shed 9 bases and J 4 bases; nucleotides not matched to a gene: 9. The chain's CDR3 is CARNGQGRTYGYTF. DNA of the CDR3: TGTGCCAGAAACGGACAGGGGAGGACCTATGGCTACACCTTC.

This clonotype was observed a handful of times. The chain couples TRBV3-1 to TRBJ1-6; D may be TRBD1 (5 bases). The CDR3 runs 15 residues. Germline lookup yields CDR1 LGHDT and CDR2 YNNKEL (reference sequence). V lost 5 bases and J 7 bases, leaving 15 bases between the germline ends. This CDR3 is CASSALGDGNSPLHF. CDR3 bases: TGTGCCAGCAGCGCTCTGGGGGACGGCAATTCACCCCTCCACTTT.

This clonotype was seen only a few times. This chain joins TRBV7-6 and TRBJ2-3, with D perhaps being TRBD1 or TRBD2 (5 bases each). The CDR3 is 12 amino acids. CDR1 is SGHVS, CDR2 FNYEAQ, per germline. V was clipped by 5 bases and J by 11 bases, with 14 bases between them. DNA of the CDR3: TGTGCCAGCAGCCCGAGCACTGGGGGGCAGTATTTT. Translating it yields CASSPSTGGQYF.

This clonotype was recorded at least ten times. This chain links TRBV12-3 or TRBV12-4 with TRBJ2-5; no clear D gene. Trimming took 7 bases from V and 7 from J, leaving 13 bases between them. This CDR3 is built from 12 residues. CDR3 sequence: CASTASEGTQYF. CDR3 DNA sequence: TGTGCCAGCACCGCATCCGAAGGGACCCAGTACTTC.

This clonotype has only a few counts. The rearrangement joins TRBV13 to TRBJ2-3, with 8 positions matching TRBD2. The CDR3 is made up of 15 amino acids. With V trimmed by 2 bases and J by 5 bases, 6 bases remained unmatched. Germline V gene sequence: CDR1 PRHDT, CDR2 FYEKMQ (reference sequence). CDR3 DNA: TGTGCCAGCAGCTTATCGGGGGGGGCCTTAGATACGCAGTATTTT. It specifies CASSLSGGALDTQYF.

This clonotype was counted only a few times. V is TRBV11-2 and J is TRBJ1-1; TRBD1 matches 8 bases. Germline V gene sequence: CDR1 SGHAT, CDR2 FQNNGV. V dropped 4 bases and J dropped 0; count of bases not matched to a gene: 10. The CDR3 runs to 17 residues. Here the CDR3 reads CASSSKPWTGMNTEAFF. Written as DNA, the CDR3 is TGTGCCAGCAGCTCAAAACCGTGGACAGGGATGAACACTGAAGCTTTCTTT.

In its sample, this clonotype was seen a few times. The chain joins TRBV2 to TRBJ1-1, with D perhaps TRBD1 (5 bases). The germline gives CDR1 SNHLY, CDR2 FYNNEI. The CDR3 covers 15 residues. The ends were cut back, 2 bases at V and 6 bases at J, with 16 bases in the middle. The CDR3 loop reads CASSETAGMMAEAFF. The CDR3 nucleotides read TGTGCCAGCAGTGAAACGGCAGGGATGATGGCTGAAGCTTTCTTT.

This clonotype was seen a few times. The chain uses TRBV7-3 and TRBJ2-3; D gene ambiguous. The CDR3 has 13 residues. V was trimmed by 4 bases and J by 2 bases, leaving 7 bases between them. Germline V gives CDR1 SGHTA, CDR2 FQGTGA. CDR3 protein: CASSYQITDTQYF. As DNA, the CDR3 is TGTGCCAGCAGCTACCAGATCACAGATACGCAGTATTTT.

This clonotype appeared a few times. The chain joins TRBV19 to TRBJ1-1; D unclear. This CDR3 is 14 amino acids long. Trimming removed 3 bases from V and 0 bases from J, with 8 bases in between. CDR1 and CDR2 (germline): LNHDA, SQIVND (reference sequence). The CDR3 reads CASSIGLMNTEAFF. CDR3 DNA sequence: TGTGCCAGTAGTATTGGGCTGATGAACACTGAAGCTTTCTTT. Combining the CDR3 with reference TRBV19 and TRBJ1-1 gives the whole variable domain DGGITQSPKYLFRKEGQNVTLSCEQNLNHDAMYWYRQDPGQGLRLIYYSQIVNDFQKGDIAEGYSVSREKKESFPLTVTSAQKNPTAFYLCASSIGLMNTEAFFGQGTRLTVV.

J is TRBJ1-2 and V is TRBV3-1; D ambiguous. Trimming took 0 bases from V and 5 from J, leaving 13 bases between them. The CDR3 length is 15 residues. Germline CDR1 is LGHDT and CDR2 is YNNKEL (reference sequence). CDR3 residues: CASSQEIGPTYGYTF. CDR3 bases: TGTGCCAGCAGCCAAGAAATTGGCCCTACTTATGGCTACACCTTC.

Ten or more counts support this clonotype. The chain combines TRBV6-2 or TRBV6-3 with TRBJ1-1, with no clear D. Trimming removed 8 bases from V and 4 bases from J, with 17 bases in between. Germline V lookup: CDR1 MNHEY, CDR2 SVGEGT. This CDR3 has 14 residues. The CDR3: CASFISGRGTEAFF. For the CDR3, the DNA is TGTGCCAGCTTCATTTCGGGGAGAGGCACTGAAGCTTTCTTT.

This clonotype was recorded a few times. The rearrangement uses TRBV6-1 and TRBJ1-2; maybe TRBD1 (6 bases). Looked up from germline, CDR1 is MNHNS and CDR2 is SASEGT. There are 14 residues in the CDR3. Between the trimmed V and J ends, which lost 4 bases and 4 bases, there was a span of 13 bases. For the CDR3, the DNA is TGTGCCAGCAGTGGAGGGACACCCACCTATGGCTACACCTTC. Translation: CASSGGTPTYGYTF.

This clonotype has more than one count but fewer than ten. This chain joins TRBV24-1 and TRBJ2-3; 7 nucleotides match TRBD2. CDR1 KGHDR and CDR2 SFDVKD come from the germline V gene. The J segment lost 2 bases and the V segment lost 4 bases, leaving 8 bases of the junction unmatched. This CDR3 has 16 residues. The CDR3 DNA reads TGTGCCACCAGTGACCGCGGGACTACGATCACAGATACGCAGTATTTT. This codes for CATSDRGTTITDTQYF.

This clonotype was found many times. The rearrangement links TRBV29-1 to TRBJ2-7; D is possibly TRBD2 (5 bases). The CDR3 is made up of 14 amino acids. Looked up from germline, CDR1 is SQVTM and CDR2 is ANQGSEA. V shed 5 bases and J shed 1 base, with 15 bases lying between them. CDR3 region: CSVSRGTGSYEQYF. The CDR3 bases are TGCAGCGTTTCTCGGGGTACCGGTTCCTACGAGCAGTACTTC.

This clonotype was detected a few times. The V and J genes are TRBV5-1 and TRBJ2-7; TRBD2 aligns across 14 bases. Trimming took 3 bases from V and 5 from J; bases not matched to a gene: 7. The germline V gene has CDR1 SGHRS and CDR2 YFSETQ. The CDR3 consists of 16 residues. CDR3 nucleotides: TGCGCCAGCAGCTCCGGACTAGCGGGGGGCCTAAACGAGCAGTACTTC. Protein sequence: CASSSGLAGGLNEQYF.